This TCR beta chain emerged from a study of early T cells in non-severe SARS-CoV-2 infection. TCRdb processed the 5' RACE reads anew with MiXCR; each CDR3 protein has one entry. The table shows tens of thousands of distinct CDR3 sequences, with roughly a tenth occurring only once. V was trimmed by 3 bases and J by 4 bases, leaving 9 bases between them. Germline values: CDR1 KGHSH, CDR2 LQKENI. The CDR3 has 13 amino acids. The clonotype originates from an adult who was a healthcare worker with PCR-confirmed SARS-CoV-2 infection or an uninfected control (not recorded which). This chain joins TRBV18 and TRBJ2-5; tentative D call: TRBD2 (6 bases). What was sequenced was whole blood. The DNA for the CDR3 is TGTGCCAGCTCACCCCTGGAGGGAGAGACCCAGTACTTC. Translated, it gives CASSPLEGETQYF.